This record concerns one T cell receptor (beta chain) sequence. Its antigen remains unidentified. These data are taken from a study of T-cell memory formation after mild COVID-19. 5'RACE, which relied on constant-segment primers, yielded TCR alpha and TCR beta cDNA libraries carrying sample barcodes and UMIs. In TCRdb, the 5' RACE reads were re-called with MiXCR into one record per CDR3 protein. The sample has almost 350,000 distinct CDR3 sequences, 20% to 25% seen once. Study results and limitations: The authors did not confirm SARS-CoV-2 specificity of second-wave clones peaking day 37. Shrinking CD4+ clones resided mostly in CM and EM, and CD8+ ones in EMRA.

The CDR3 totals 13 residues. The germline V gene has CDR1 SNHLY and CDR2 FYNNEI. V gave up 1 base and J gave up 2 bases, with 6 bases separating them. Sequenced: PBMCs or a T cell subset sorted from them (not recorded which). The sequence was obtained from a young man who had mild COVID-19 (a few samples of this study predate the infection). Cell type and time point are not known. The genes are TRBV2 and TRBJ2-7, with D tentatively TRBD1 (5 bases). The CDR3 DNA sequence: TGTGCCAGCAGTGAAGGACAGACCTACGAGCAGTACTTC. Translation gives CASSEGQTYEQYF.